The clone carrying this T cell receptor beta chain was seen a handful of times. This sample was included in a study of blood T cell repertoires in COVID-19. Germline V gives CDR1 LGHDT, CDR2 YNNKEL (reference sequence). V was cut by 4 bases and J by 7 bases, with 10 bases left in between. The CDR3 runs to 12 residues. This table comes from immunoSEQ multiplex PCR, and its TCRdb copy is limited to in-frame clones, with some not included. Of around 130,000 clones in the sample, around 85% were seen once. Sequenced input: peripheral blood. The TCR sequence derives from a human donor in a cohort sampled during active COVID-19. This chain links TRBV3-1 (or the pseudogene TRBV3-2) with TRBJ1-2; D gene uncertain. Here the CDR3 DNA reads TGTGCCAGCAGCCCAGATGGGAGTGGCTACACCTTC. It yields the protein CASSPDGSGYTF.